Following are 28 T cell receptor beta chains from one sample sequenced in a study of T cell changes during pregnancy in multiple sclerosis. Sequencing used immunoSEQ multiplex PCR; TCRdb keeps in-frame clones, though not all of them. The repertoire holds 29,000 or so clones, roughly nine tenths seen once, with about 6.9% in the top ten. Source: CD8+ T cells from peripheral blood mononuclear cells, taken in the second trimester of pregnancy. Source of these receptors: a female donor with multiple sclerosis, enrolled in a pregnancy study.

The genes are TRBV10-3 and TRBJ2-2; tentative D call: TRBD2 (6 bases). Germline CDR1 is ENHRY and CDR2 is SYGVKD. This CDR3 region has 19 residues. Trimming pared 0 bases from V and 3 bases from J, leaving 20 bases between. The CDR3 nucleotides are TGTGCCATCAGTGAGTCAGGTGGGGAGGAGATGGTGGACACCGGGGAGCTGTTTTTT. Encoded protein: CAISESGGEEMVDTGELFF.

The gene calls are TRBV7-8 and TRBJ2-7; 11 bases match TRBD1. Germline CDR1 and CDR2: SGHVS and FQNEAQ. The CDR3 has 14 amino acids. Trimming at V came to 3 bases and at J to 5 bases, leaving 3 bases not matched to a gene. The CDR3 sequence: CASSFGTGGHEQYF. In DNA, the CDR3 is TGTGCCAGCAGCTTCGGGACAGGGGGGCACGAGCAGTACTTC.

The chain recombines TRBV11-3 with TRBJ2-7, with a tentative D call TRBD2 (5 bases). The CDR3 is made up of 13 amino acids. The germline V gene has CDR1 SGHNT and CDR2 YENEEA. Between the trimmed V and J ends, which lost 2 bases and 6 bases, there was a span of 11 bases. CDR3 sequence: CASSLYLEGEQYF. CDR3 nucleotide sequence: TGTGCCAGCAGCTTATATCTCGAGGGCGAGCAGTACTTC.

The chain couples TRBV5-1 to TRBJ1-1, with unresolved D. Germline V gene data show CDR1 as SGHRS and CDR2 as YFSETQ. The CDR3 is 13 residues long. Trimming stripped 0 bases from V and 3 bases from J, with 6 bases between. The CDR3 protein is CASSLGRDTEAFF. The CDR3 DNA sequence: TGCGCCAGCAGCTTGGGACGGGACACTGAAGCTTTCTTT. The full variable domain, with the rest looked up from reference TRBV5-1 and TRBJ1-1, is KAGVTQTPRYLIKTRGQQVTLSCSPISGHRSVSWYQQTPGQGLQFLFEYFSETQRNKGNFPGRFSGRQFSNSRSEMNVSTLELGDSALYLCASSLGRDTEAFFGQGTRLTVV.

This sequence joins TRBV4-3 and TRBJ1-6, with D perhaps matching TRBD1 (5 bases). The CDR3 contains 15 residues. The germline V gene encodes CDR1 LGHNA and CDR2 YSLEER. V was cut by 0 bases and J by 8 bases, with 11 bases left in between. The CDR3 reads CASSQDGGGYSPLHF. CDR3 bases: TGCGCCAGCAGCCAAGATGGGGGGGGGTATTCACCCCTCCACTTT.

The chain couples TRBV28 to TRBJ2-7; the D gene is possibly TRBD1 (6 bases). Per the germline V gene, CDR1 is MDHEN and CDR2 is SYDVKM. Between the trimmed V and J ends, which lost 5 bases and 0 bases, there was a span of 11 bases. The CDR3 covers 14 residues. CDR3 region: CASSHRGSSYEQYF. CDR3 DNA sequence: TGTGCCAGCAGTCATAGGGGGAGCTCCTACGAGCAGTACTTC.

This clone has a handful of counts. This sequence joins TRBV4-2 and TRBJ2-7; 8 nucleotides align to TRBD1. CDR3 length equals 17 residues. J lost 6 bases, V lost 0 bases, and 13 bases had no gene match. Germline-derived CDR1 and CDR2 are LGHNA and YNFKEQ. CDR3 nucleotide sequence: TGTGCCAGCAGCCAAGAAGGTCCGGGACAGGTTGTCGGCGAGCAGTACTTC. It translates to CASSQEGPGQVVGEQYF.

This clone was recorded only once. The chain employs TRBV6-5 and TRBJ1-4; 7 nucleotides line up with TRBD1. V lost 8 bases, J lost 0 bases, and 9 bases stayed unmatched. The CDR3 has 16 amino acids. Looked up from germline, CDR1 is MNHEY and CDR2 is SVGAGI. The CDR3 coding sequence is TGTGCCAGCGGTTCGACAGGGTTTGCAACTAATGAAAAACTGTTTTTT. Translation: CASGSTGFATNEKLFF.

The chain uses TRBV5-6 and TRBJ1-2; D gene ambiguous. Germline V CDR1 and CDR2: SGHDT, YYEEEE. The V and J ends lost 2 bases and 4 bases respectively, with 9 bases between them. This CDR3 has 13 amino acids. The CDR3 region is CASSLTGSYGYTF. CDR3 DNA sequence: TGTGCCAGCAGCTTAACTGGGAGCTATGGCTACACCTTC. Variable domain in full (rest from reference TRBV5-6 and TRBJ1-2): DAGVTQSPTHLIKTRGQQVTLRCSPKSGHDTVSWYQQALGQGPQFIFQYYEEEERQRGNFPDRFSGHQFPNYSSELNVNALLLGDSALYLCASSLTGSYGYTFGSGTRLTVV.

The V and J genes are TRBV7-8 and TRBJ2-1; 11 nucleotides align to TRBD2. Germline V CDR1 and CDR2: SGHVS, FQNEAQ. V lost 6 bases and J lost 5; bases outside the gene matches: 9. The length of the CDR3 is 16 residues. This CDR3 reads CASSFIAGGPHNEQFF. CDR3 DNA: TGTGCCAGCAGTTTCATAGCGGGGGGGCCACACAATGAGCAGTTCTTC.

This clone was seen a single time. The chain joins TRBV7-9 to TRBJ2-1; 8 nucleotides align to TRBD2. The CDR3 totals 18 residues. From germline, CDR1 is SEHNR and CDR2 FQNEAQ (reference sequence). The ends lost 5 bases at V and 2 bases at J; junction bases unmatched: 14. CDR3 region: CASSVTGGREVTYNEQFF. CDR3 sequence (DNA): TGTGCCAGCAGCGTAACCGGTGGGCGGGAGGTAACCTACAATGAGCAGTTCTTC.

The V and J genes are TRBV10-3 and TRBJ2-2; D perhaps matches TRBD2 (6 bases). Trimming left V 6 bases short and J 5 bases short, with 13 bases between. Germline CDR1 reads ENHRY; CDR2 reads SYGVKD. The CDR3 length is 14 residues. The CDR3 protein is CAISRRAVTGELFF. Here the CDR3 DNA reads TGTGCCATCAGCCGGAGGGCTGTGACCGGGGAGCTGTTTTTT.

The rearrangement joins TRBV15 to TRBJ1-4, with a weak D call TRBD1 (5 bases). The CDR3 contains 14 residues. Germline values: CDR1 LNHNV, CDR2 YYDKDF (reference sequence). The V end lost 4 bases, the J end lost 6 bases, and 12 bases lay between the germline ends. CDR3 sequence: CATSTRGGDEKLFF. The CDR3 region has the DNA TGTGCCACCAGCACTAGGGGAGGGGATGAAAAACTGTTTTTT.

V and J are TRBV6-1 and TRBJ2-5; D remains ambiguous. This CDR3 has 13 residues. Trimming pared 4 bases from V and 5 bases from J, leaving 11 bases between. Germline CDR1 reads MNHNS; CDR2 reads SASEGT. In nucleotides, the CDR3 is TGTGCCAGCAGTGTGGAGCGAAGGGAGACCCAGTACTTC. It codes for CASSVERRETQYF.

The chain uses TRBV19 and TRBJ1-5; D might be TRBD1 (5 bases). The germline V gene has CDR1 LNHDA and CDR2 SQIVND (reference sequence). V lost 7 bases to trimming and J lost 5 bases, with 18 bases between them. This CDR3 has 15 amino acids. The CDR3 is CASTQTRGYHQPQHF. DNA of the CDR3: TGTGCCAGTACTCAGACTCGGGGGTACCATCAGCCCCAGCATTTT.

The rearrangement links TRBV9 to TRBJ2-1; 8 positions agree with TRBD1. CDR3 length: 18 amino acids. The ends lost 0 bases at V and 7 bases at J; junction bases unmatched: 15. Germline values: CDR1 SGDLS, CDR2 YYNGEE. The CDR3 coding sequence is TGTGCCAGCAGCGTAGAACCCCTCGGCAGGGGGCAGGGGAATGAGCAGTTCTTC. This sequence encodes CASSVEPLGRGQGNEQFF.

V is TRBV11-2 and J is TRBJ2-3; a possible D gene is TRBD2 (5 bases). V dropped 6 bases and J dropped 5 bases, with 9 bases sitting between them. The CDR3 runs 12 residues. The germline V gene has CDR1 SGHAT and CDR2 FQNNGV. CDR3 amino acids: CASRLVRDTQYF. CDR3 DNA: TGTGCCAGCAGACTAGTCAGAGATACGCAGTATTTT.

The CDR3 bases are TGTGCCAGCAGCCAACGGGGGGGCCTCTCCTACGAGCAGTACTTC. This gives the protein CASSQRGGLSYEQYF. The rearrangement joins TRBV27 to TRBJ2-7; 8 bases map to TRBD2. Germline CDR1 and CDR2: MNHEY and SMNVEV (reference sequence). The CDR3 covers 15 residues. Trimming took 6 bases from V and 0 from J; bases not matched to a gene: 7.

This clone was observed a single time. This rearrangement joins TRBV27 to TRBJ2-7; 9 bases map to TRBD1. The CDR3 runs to 14 residues. Losses at the gene ends were 9 bases for V and 2 bases for J; bases not matched to a gene: 8. Per germline, CDR1 MNHEY and CDR2 SMNVEV (reference sequence). The DNA of the CDR3 is TGTGCCAGTTCTTGGACAGGGGAGACCTACGAGCAGTACTTC. Protein: CASSWTGETYEQYF.

The chain recombines TRBV19 with TRBJ1-1; D remains unclear. Trimming stripped 1 base from V and 0 bases from J, with 6 bases between. The CDR3 is 14 amino acids. Germline V lookup: CDR1 LNHDA, CDR2 SQIVND (reference sequence). The CDR3 spells CASSIGHMNTEAFF. Written as DNA, the CDR3 is TGTGCCAGTAGTATAGGACACATGAACACTGAAGCTTTCTTT.

The rearrangement uses TRBV6-6 and TRBJ2-7, with D unresolved. Trimming cost V 4 bases and J 3 bases, with 10 bases left between them. CDR3 length: 13 amino acids. CDR1 is MNHNY and CDR2 is SVGAGI in the germline V gene (reference sequence). The chain's CDR3 is CASSSTSNYEQYF. CDR3 nucleotides: TGTGCCAGCAGTTCTACTTCCAACTACGAGCAGTACTTC.

The chain links TRBV2 to TRBJ2-7; possibly TRBD1 for D (6 bases). The CDR3 spans 14 residues. The germline V gene has CDR1 SNHLY and CDR2 FYNNEI. V was shortened by 2 bases and J by 1 base, with 9 bases between the two germline ends. The CDR3 spells CASSESDRSYEQYF. CDR3 nucleotide sequence: TGTGCCAGCAGTGAATCGGACAGATCCTACGAGCAGTACTTC.

V and J are TRBV7-9 and TRBJ1-1, with TRBD1 matching over 7 bases. CDR1 is SEHNR and CDR2 is FQNEAQ in the germline V gene (reference sequence). V was pared by 7 bases and J by 7 bases, with 12 bases of the junction left unmatched. The CDR3 contains 14 residues. DNA of the CDR3: TGTGCCAGCACGGAAGACAGGGTAGCCGATGAAGCTTTCTTT. Amino acid sequence: CASTEDRVADEAFF.

The rearrangement uses TRBV7-2 and TRBJ2-4; 8 bases agree with TRBD1. In germline, CDR1 is SGHTA, CDR2 FQGNSA. With 1 base clipped from V and 6 bases from J, the junction kept 5 bases outside the gene matches. The CDR3 is 15 residues long. The CDR3 spells CASSLDLQGGNIQYF. The DNA for the CDR3 is TGTGCCAGCAGCTTAGATTTACAGGGGGGAAACATTCAGTACTTC. Supplemented by reference TRBV7-2 and TRBJ2-4, the full variable domain reads GAGVSQSPSNKVTEKGKDVELRCDPISGHTALYWYRQSLGQGLEFLIYFQGNSAPDKSGLPSDRFSAERTGGSVSTLTIQRTQQEDSAVYLCASSLDLQGGNIQYFGAGTRLSVL.

The chain uses TRBV5-1 and TRBJ2-1, with 7 bases matching TRBD2. Germline V gene lookup returns CDR1 SGHRS and CDR2 YFSETQ. The V segment lost 0 bases and the J segment 1 base; nucleotides outside the gene matches: 4. CDR3 size: 16 residues. CDR3 bases: TGCGCCAGCAGCTTGGCCGGTAGCGGGTCCTACAATGAGCAGTTCTTC. This gives the protein CASSLAGSGSYNEQFF.

The chain employs TRBV4-1 and TRBJ2-3; 7 nucleotides line up with TRBD2. The length of the CDR3 is 16 residues. V shed 0 bases, J shed 5 bases, and the junction held 8 bases outside the gene matches. The germline CDR1 and CDR2 sequences are MGHRA and YSYEKL. The CDR3 DNA sequence: TGCGCCAGCAGCCAAGAATTTGCGGGAGAGGTAGATACGCAGTATTTT. Protein product: CASSQEFAGEVDTQYF.

V and J are TRBV13 and TRBJ2-7, with a tentative D call TRBD1 (6 bases). The germline V gene encodes CDR1 PRHDT and CDR2 FYEKMQ (reference sequence). The CDR3 spans 14 residues. The V end was cut by 5 bases, the J end by 3 bases, with 14 bases between. CDR3 in amino acids: CASSTTQGLYEQYF. In nucleotides, the CDR3 is TGTGCCAGCAGCACGACACAGGGTCTCTACGAGCAGTACTTC.

This chain connects TRBV19 to TRBJ2-2; D might be TRBD1 (5 bases). The CDR3 covers 13 residues. Germline CDR1 and CDR2: LNHDA and SQIVND (reference sequence). V was trimmed by 10 bases and J by 1 base, leaving 10 bases between them. In DNA form, the CDR3 reads TGTGCCACCCTGACAGAGAACACCGGGGAGCTGTTTTTT. This gives the protein CATLTENTGELFF. The full variable domain, its missing parts supplied by reference TRBV19 and TRBJ2-2, is DGGITQSPKYLFRKEGQNVTLSCEQNLNHDAMYWYRQDPGQGLRLIYYSQIVNDFQKGDIAEGYSVSREKKESFPLTVTSAQKNPTAFYLCATLTENTGELFFGEGSRLTVL.